Reported below is one T cell receptor (beta chain). These data are taken from a study of blood T cell repertoires in COVID-19. Whole-study context: Both acute and convalescent COVID-19 samples were obtained from the United States, Italy and Spain. The analysed material was cDNA or gDNA that came from T cells, B-cell-depleted T cells, or PBMCs.

CDR3 length equals 13 residues. Losses at the gene ends were 4 bases for V and 6 bases for J; bases not matched to a gene: 2. In germline, CDR1 is LGHNA, CDR2 YNFKEQ. In the original processing: Estimation of nucleated cell counts relied on the amplification of reference gene primers. The data were produced by immunoSEQ multiplex PCR, yet TCRdb's version contains in-frame clones alone and is incomplete. That table furnishes V, J and clone size, whereas the DNA furnished D and trimming. This sample has about 150,000 clones, with more than 65% found just once. The origin of this receptor is a woman between 45 and 65 years old with acute or convalescent COVID-19. The rearrangement joins TRBV4-2 to TRBJ2-1; TRBD2 matches at 8 bases. The sequencing input was peripheral blood. The CDR3 DNA follows: TGTGCCAGCAGCCCCGGGACTAGCAATGAGCAGTTCTTC. Encoded protein: CASSPGTSNEQFF.